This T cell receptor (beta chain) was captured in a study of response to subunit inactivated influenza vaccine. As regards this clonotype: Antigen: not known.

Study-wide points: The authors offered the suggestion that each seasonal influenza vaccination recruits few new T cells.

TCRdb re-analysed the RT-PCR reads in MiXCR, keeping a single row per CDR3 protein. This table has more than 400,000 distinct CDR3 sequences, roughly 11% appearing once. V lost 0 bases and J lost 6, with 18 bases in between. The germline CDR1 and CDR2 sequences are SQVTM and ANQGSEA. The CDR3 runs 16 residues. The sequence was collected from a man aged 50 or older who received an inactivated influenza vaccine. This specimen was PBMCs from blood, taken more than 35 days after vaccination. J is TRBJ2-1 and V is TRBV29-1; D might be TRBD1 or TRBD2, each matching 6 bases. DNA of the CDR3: TGCAGCGTTGAAGACAAAGGGGGGCTCAGAGTCAATGAGCAGTTCTTC. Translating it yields CSVEDKGGLRVNEQFF.